These T cell receptor beta chains were read from a single sample in a study of T cells after yellow fever vaccination. One entry per CDR3 protein, called by TCRdb with MiXCR from the 5' RACE reads. Found here are under 400,000 distinct CDR3 sequences, around an eighth of them singletons; the top ten hold around 3%. The source was CD4+ T cells sorted from PBMCs, collected 15 days after the yellow fever booster vaccination. The source of these receptors is a young man who received the YFV17D yellow fever vaccine. CDR3s include the opening cysteine and the closing phenylalanine or tryptophan. The D gene is left open where the match is weak. Size is stated for part of the rows, as once, few or many counts, or as a class when the clone is expanded.

v_gene: TRBV7-2; d_gene: TRBD2; abundance: .; j_gene: TRBJ2-1; CDR3aa: CASSLVGTSGPSSYNEQFF; CDR3nt: TGTGCCAGCAGCTTAGTGGGGACTAGCGGGCCAAGCTCCTACAATGAGCAGTTCTTC
v_gene: TRBV14; d_gene: .; abundance: few; j_gene: TRBJ1-2; CDR3aa: CASSPVTGEFYGYTF; CDR3nt: TGTGCCAGCAGCCCCGTGACAGGAGAATTCTATGGCTACACCTTC
v_gene: TRBV24-1; d_gene: .; abundance: many; j_gene: TRBJ1-2; CDR3aa: CATSDPQGGHGYTF; CDR3nt: TGTGCCACCAGTGATCCACAGGGTGGCCATGGCTACACCTTC
v_gene: TRBV4-1; d_gene: .; abundance: few; j_gene: TRBJ2-5; CDR3aa: CASSQPREVKETQYF; CDR3nt: TGCGCCAGCAGCCAACCCAGGGAGGTCAAGGAGACCCAGTACTTC
v_gene: TRBV5-1; d_gene: TRBD1; abundance: few; j_gene: TRBJ1-2; CDR3aa: CASSVSGQGLSGYTF; CDR3nt: TGCGCCAGCAGCGTATCGGGACAGGGATTGAGTGGCTACACCTTC
v_gene: TRBV25-1; d_gene: .; abundance: few; j_gene: TRBJ1-5; CDR3aa: CASSAGVGNQPQHF; CDR3nt: TGTGCCAGCAGTGCCGGGGTAGGGAATCAGCCCCAGCATTTT
v_gene: TRBV12-3/TRBV12-4; d_gene: TRBD2; abundance: .; j_gene: TRBJ2-2; CDR3aa: CASSSYSGGAPGELFF; CDR3nt: TGTGCCAGCAGTTCTTATAGCGGGGGGGCGCCCGGGGAGCTGTTTTTT
v_gene: TRBV4-3; d_gene: .; abundance: .; j_gene: TRBJ1-2; CDR3aa: CASSQLRPGANDGYTF; CDR3nt: TGCGCCAGCAGCCAGCTGAGACCTGGAGCTAACGATGGCTACACCTTC
v_gene: TRBV20-1; d_gene: TRBD1; abundance: many; j_gene: TRBJ1-1; CDR3aa: CSARTGGTEAFF; CDR3nt: TGCAGTGCGAGGACAGGGGGCACTGAAGCTTTCTTT
v_gene: TRBV2; d_gene: .; abundance: .; j_gene: TRBJ1-5; CDR3aa: CASSVRVAYSNQPQHF; CDR3nt: TGTGCCAGCAGTGTCCGGGTAGCTTATAGCAATCAGCCCCAGCATTTT
v_gene: TRBV20-1; d_gene: TRBD2; abundance: .; j_gene: TRBJ2-1; CDR3aa: CSARDSGGNEQFF; CDR3nt: TGCAGTGCTAGAGATTCGGGGGGCAATGAGCAGTTCTTC
v_gene: TRBV5-6; d_gene: TRBD1; abundance: few; j_gene: TRBJ1-2; CDR3aa: CASSAETGNYGYTF; CDR3nt: TGTGCCAGCAGCGCTGAGACAGGGAACTATGGCTACACCTTC
v_gene: TRBV6-2/TRBV6-3; d_gene: .; abundance: .; j_gene: TRBJ2-1; CDR3aa: CASAYSSYNEQFF; CDR3nt: TGTGCCAGCGCTTATAGCTCCTACAATGAGCAGTTCTTC
v_gene: TRBV5-1; d_gene: .; abundance: .; j_gene: TRBJ2-5; CDR3aa: CASSLEIPPPAQYF; CDR3nt: TGCGCCAGCAGCTTGGAAATTCCCCCCCCGGCCCAGTACTTC
v_gene: TRBV6-5; d_gene: .; abundance: .; j_gene: TRBJ1-4; CDR3aa: CASSSAGRPNEKLFF; CDR3nt: TGTGCCAGCAGTTCTGCCGGGAGGCCTAATGAAAAACTGTTTTTT
v_gene: TRBV6-6; d_gene: TRBD2; abundance: many; j_gene: TRBJ2-7; CDR3aa: CASSPGGSYEQYF; CDR3nt: TGTGCCAGCAGCCCCGGGGGGTCCTACGAGCAGTACTTC
v_gene: TRBV24-1; d_gene: .; abundance: few; j_gene: TRBJ1-5; CDR3aa: CATSDSPRGVLNQPQHF; CDR3nt: TGTGCCACCAGTGATAGTCCCAGGGGCGTCCTAAATCAGCCCCAGCATTTT
v_gene: TRBV7-2; d_gene: .; abundance: few; j_gene: TRBJ2-7; CDR3aa: CASSSHPLGYEQYF; CDR3nt: TGTGCCAGCAGCTCACACCCCTTGGGGTACGAGCAGTACTTC
v_gene: TRBV18; d_gene: TRBD1; abundance: .; j_gene: TRBJ1-5; CDR3aa: CASSWTGPQPQHF; CDR3nt: TGTGCCAGCTCCTGGACAGGGCCACAGCCCCAGCATTTT
v_gene: TRBV12-3/TRBV12-4; d_gene: .; abundance: .; j_gene: TRBJ1-2; CDR3aa: CASRPSHLDSYGYTF; CDR3nt: TGTGCCAGCAGACCCAGCCACTTGGACAGCTATGGCTACACCTTC
v_gene: TRBV27; d_gene: .; abundance: .; j_gene: TRBJ1-5; CDR3aa: CASSPGQGSRPQHF; CDR3nt: TGTGCCAGCAGCCCGGGACAAGGTTCGCGGCCCCAGCATTTT
v_gene: TRBV6-5; d_gene: TRBD1; abundance: .; j_gene: TRBJ1-6; CDR3aa: CASSYWQGEAPLHF; CDR3nt: TGTGCCAGCAGTTACTGGCAGGGGGAGGCACCCCTCCACTTT